The entry that follows covers one T cell receptor beta chain sequence. The sample belongs to a study of blood T cell repertoires in COVID-19. Study-wide context: Acute and convalescent COVID-19 specimens originated in the United States, Italy and Spain. The cDNA or gDNA used as material had been derived from T cells, B-cell-depleted T cells, or PBMCs.

Participants' reported clinical history set cohort assignment. The CDR3 contains 15 residues. Germline V gene lookup returns CDR1 LNHDA and CDR2 SQIVND (reference sequence). V dropped 3 bases and J dropped 3; count of bases not matched to a gene: 4. As originally analysed: Scientists estimated how many nucleated cells there were by amplifying reference gene primers. This table comes from immunoSEQ multiplex PCR, and its TCRdb copy is limited to in-frame clones, with some not included. V and J calls and clone size come straight from that table; D and trimming were deduced from the DNA. The profile covers 200,000 to 300,000 clones, with about 90% appearing a single time and about 3.3% taken by the ten largest.

The sample consisted of PBMCs or T cells enriched from blood (not recorded which). This chain connects TRBV19 to TRBJ2-7; 11 nucleotides agree with TRBD2. This sequence originates from a woman aged 40 to 50 with acute COVID-19. The chain's CDR3 is CASSIKTSGIYEQYF. CDR3 DNA: TGTGCCAGTAGTATCAAGACTAGCGGGATCTACGAGCAGTACTTC.